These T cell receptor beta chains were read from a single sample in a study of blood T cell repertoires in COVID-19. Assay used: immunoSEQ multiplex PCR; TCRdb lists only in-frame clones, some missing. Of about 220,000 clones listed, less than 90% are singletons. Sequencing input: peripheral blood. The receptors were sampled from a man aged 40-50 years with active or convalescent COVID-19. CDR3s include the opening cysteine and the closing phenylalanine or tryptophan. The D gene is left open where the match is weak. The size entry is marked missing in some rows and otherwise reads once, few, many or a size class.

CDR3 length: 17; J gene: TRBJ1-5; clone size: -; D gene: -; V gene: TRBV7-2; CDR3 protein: CASSLVGTDYSNQPQHF; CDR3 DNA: TGTGCCAGCAGCTTAGTTGGGACTGACTATAGCAATCAGCCCCAGCATTTT
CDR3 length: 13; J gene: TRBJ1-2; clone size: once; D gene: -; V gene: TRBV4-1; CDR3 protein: CASSEGVIDGYTF; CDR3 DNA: TGCGCCAGCAGCGAGGGTGTTATAGATGGCTACACCTTC
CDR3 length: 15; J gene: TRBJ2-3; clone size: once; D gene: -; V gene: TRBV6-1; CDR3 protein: CASSDKDRFTDTQYF; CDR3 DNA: TGTGCCAGCAGTGACAAGGACAGATTCACAGATACGCAGTATTTT
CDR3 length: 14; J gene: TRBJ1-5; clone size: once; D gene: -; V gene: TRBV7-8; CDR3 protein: CASSFRVGDQPQHF; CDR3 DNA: TGTGCCAGCAGCTTCAGGGTTGGTGATCAGCCCCAGCATTTT
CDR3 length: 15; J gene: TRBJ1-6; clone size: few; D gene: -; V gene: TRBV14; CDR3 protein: CASSSLGKGKSPLHF; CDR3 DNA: TGTGCCAGCAGCTCACTAGGAAAGGGTAAATCACCCCTCCACTTT
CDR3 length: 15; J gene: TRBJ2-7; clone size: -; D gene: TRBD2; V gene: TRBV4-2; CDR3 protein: CASSPPPSGGYEQYF; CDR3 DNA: TGTGCCAGCAGCCCTCCCCCTAGCGGGGGGTACGAGCAGTACTTC
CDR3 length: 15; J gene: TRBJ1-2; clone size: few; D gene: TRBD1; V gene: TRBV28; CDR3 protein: CASSLAPGQGGGYTF; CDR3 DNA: TGTGCCAGCAGCCTCGCCCCGGGACAGGGGGGTGGCTACACCTTC
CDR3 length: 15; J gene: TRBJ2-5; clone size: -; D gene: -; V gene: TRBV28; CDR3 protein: CASRPPGRSRETQYF; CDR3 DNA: TGTGCCAGCCGACCCCCGGGGAGGTCAAGGGAGACCCAGTACTTC
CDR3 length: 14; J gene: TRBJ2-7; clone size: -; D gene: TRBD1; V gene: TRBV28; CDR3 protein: CASSHGTVRYEQYF; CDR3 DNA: TGTGCCAGCAGTCACGGGACAGTAAGGTACGAGCAGTACTTC
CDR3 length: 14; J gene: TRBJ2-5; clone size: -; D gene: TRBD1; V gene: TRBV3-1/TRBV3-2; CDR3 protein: CASVGQGYLETQYF; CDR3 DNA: TGTGCCAGCGTCGGACAGGGCTACCTAGAGACCCAGTACTTC
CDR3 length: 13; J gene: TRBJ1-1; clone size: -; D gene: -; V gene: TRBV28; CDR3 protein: CASTQGSWTEAFF; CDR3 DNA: TGTGCCAGCACACAGGGATCGTGGACTGAAGCTTTCTTT
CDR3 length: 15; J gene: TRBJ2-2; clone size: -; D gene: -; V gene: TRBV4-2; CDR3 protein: CASSQDRTHTGELFF; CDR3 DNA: TGTGCCAGCAGCCAAGATCGCACTCACACCGGGGAGCTGTTTTTT
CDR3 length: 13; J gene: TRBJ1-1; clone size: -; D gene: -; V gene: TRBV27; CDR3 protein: CASSFFGVSEAFF; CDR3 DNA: TGTGCCAGCAGTTTTTTCGGGGTTTCTGAAGCTTTCTTT
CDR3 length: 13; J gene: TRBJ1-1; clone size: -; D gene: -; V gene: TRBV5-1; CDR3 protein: CASTTLGNTEAFF; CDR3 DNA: TGCGCCAGCACCACCCTCGGGAACACTGAAGCTTTCTTT
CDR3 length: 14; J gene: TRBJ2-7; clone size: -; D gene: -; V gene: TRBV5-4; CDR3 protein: CASSLAGTTYEQYF; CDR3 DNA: TGTGCCAGCAGTCTAGCAGGAACAACCTACGAGCAGTACTTC
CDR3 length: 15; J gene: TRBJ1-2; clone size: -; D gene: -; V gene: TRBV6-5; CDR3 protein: CASSYLEGSYYGYTF; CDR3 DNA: TGTGCCAGCAGTTATCTAGAGGGCAGCTACTATGGCTACACCTTC
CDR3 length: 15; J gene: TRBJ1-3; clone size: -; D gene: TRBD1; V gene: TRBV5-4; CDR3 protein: CASSLKGAGGNTIYF; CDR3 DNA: TGTGCCAGCAGCTTGAAGGGGGCAGGTGGAAACACCATATATTTT
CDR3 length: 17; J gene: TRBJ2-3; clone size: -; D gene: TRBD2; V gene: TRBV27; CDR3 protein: CASSLLTSGGNTDTQYF; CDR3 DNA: TGTGCCAGCAGTTTACTGACTAGCGGGGGGAACACAGATACGCAGTATTTT
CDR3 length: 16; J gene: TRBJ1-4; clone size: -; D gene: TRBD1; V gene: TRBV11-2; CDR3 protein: CASSSGDRHTNEKLFF; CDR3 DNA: TGTGCCAGCAGCTCAGGGGACAGGCATACTAATGAAAAACTGTTTTTT
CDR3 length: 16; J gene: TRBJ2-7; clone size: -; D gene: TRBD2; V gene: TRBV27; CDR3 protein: CASSPGTTRSAYEQYF; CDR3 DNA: TGTGCCAGCAGCCCCGGGACTACCCGCTCAGCCTACGAGCAGTACTTC
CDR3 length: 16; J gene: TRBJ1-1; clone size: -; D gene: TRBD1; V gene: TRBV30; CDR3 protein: CAWRVSTGGAYTEAFF; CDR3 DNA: TGTGCCTGGAGAGTTTCGACAGGGGGCGCGTACACTGAAGCTTTCTTT
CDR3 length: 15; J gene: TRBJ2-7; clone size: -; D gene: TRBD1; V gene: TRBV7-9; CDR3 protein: CASSESSGTAYEQYF; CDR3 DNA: TGTGCCAGCAGCGAAAGCTCCGGGACAGCCTACGAGCAGTACTTC
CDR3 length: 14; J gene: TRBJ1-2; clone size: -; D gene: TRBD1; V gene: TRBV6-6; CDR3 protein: CASSNPTGLYGYTF; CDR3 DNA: TGTGCCAGCAGTAACCCGACAGGGCTCTATGGCTACACCTTC
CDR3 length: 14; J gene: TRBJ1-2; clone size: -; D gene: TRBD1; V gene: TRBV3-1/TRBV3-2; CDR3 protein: CASSLRQGRDGYTF; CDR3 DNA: TGTGCCAGCAGCCTGCGACAGGGGCGGGATGGCTACACCTTC
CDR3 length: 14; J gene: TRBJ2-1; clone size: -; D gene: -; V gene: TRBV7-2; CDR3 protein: CASSFVRQANEQFF; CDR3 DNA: TGTGCCAGCAGCTTCGTCCGACAGGCCAATGAGCAGTTCTTC
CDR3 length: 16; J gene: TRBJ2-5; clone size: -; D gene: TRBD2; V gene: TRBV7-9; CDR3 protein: CASSWTSGRFPETQYF; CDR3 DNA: TGTGCCAGCAGCTGGACTAGCGGGAGATTCCCAGAGACCCAGTACTTC
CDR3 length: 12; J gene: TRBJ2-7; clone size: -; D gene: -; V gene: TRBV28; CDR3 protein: CASSLRYYEQYF; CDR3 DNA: TGTGCCAGCAGTTTACGTTATTACGAGCAGTACTTC
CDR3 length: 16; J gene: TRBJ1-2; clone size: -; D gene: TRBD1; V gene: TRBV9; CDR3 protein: CASSAPTGARKGGYTF; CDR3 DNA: TGTGCCAGCAGCGCGCCGACAGGGGCAAGGAAGGGTGGCTACACCTTC
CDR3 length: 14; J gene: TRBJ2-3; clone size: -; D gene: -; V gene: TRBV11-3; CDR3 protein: CASSLGIQGDTQYF; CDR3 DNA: TGTGCCAGCAGCTTAGGCATCCAGGGAGATACGCAGTATTTT
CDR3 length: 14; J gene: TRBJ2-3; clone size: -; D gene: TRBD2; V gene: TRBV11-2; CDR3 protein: CASSPGLVSDTQYF; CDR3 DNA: TGTGCCAGCAGCCCAGGACTAGTCTCGGATACGCAGTATTTT
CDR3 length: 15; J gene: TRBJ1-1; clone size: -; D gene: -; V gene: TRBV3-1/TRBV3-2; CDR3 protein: CASSRQDTLNTEAFF; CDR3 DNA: TGTGCCAGCAGCCGGCAAGACACCTTGAACACTGAAGCTTTCTTT
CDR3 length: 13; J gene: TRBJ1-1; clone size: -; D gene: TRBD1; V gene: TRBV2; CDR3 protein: CASAIDRGTEAFF; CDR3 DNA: TGTGCCAGCGCGATAGACAGGGGTACTGAAGCTTTCTTT
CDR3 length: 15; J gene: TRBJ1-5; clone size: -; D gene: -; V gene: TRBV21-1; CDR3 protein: CASSGTGKPNRPQHF; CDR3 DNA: TGTGCCAGCAGCGGGACAGGAAAGCCGAATCGGCCCCAGCATTTT
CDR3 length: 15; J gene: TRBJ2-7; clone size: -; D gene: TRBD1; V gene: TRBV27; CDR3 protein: CASSLEAGGPYEQYF; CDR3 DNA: TGTGCCAGCAGTTTAGAGGCAGGGGGCCCCTACGAGCAGTACTTC
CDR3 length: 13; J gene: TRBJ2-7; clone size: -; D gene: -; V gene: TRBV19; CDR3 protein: CASSTGLSYEQYF; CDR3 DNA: TGTGCCAGTAGTACCGGACTGAGCTACGAGCAGTACTTC
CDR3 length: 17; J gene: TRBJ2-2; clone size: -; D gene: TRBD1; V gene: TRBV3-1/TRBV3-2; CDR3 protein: CASSPTQGALNTGELFF; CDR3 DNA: TGTGCCAGCAGCCCCACACAGGGGGCTTTGAACACCGGGGAGCTGTTTTTT
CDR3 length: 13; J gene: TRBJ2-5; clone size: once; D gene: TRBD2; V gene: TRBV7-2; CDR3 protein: CASSLRSGGGAYF; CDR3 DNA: TGTGCCAGCAGCTTACGGTCAGGCGGGGGGGCGTACTTC